The source of this TCR beta chain is a study of control samples from healthy donors and cancer patients. Regarding this clone: Within the sample, other DNA sequences also encode this same CDR3.

The table came from immunoSEQ multiplex PCR; TCRdb's copy has only in-frame clones and leaves some out. The data hold some 150,000 clones, with 93% observed a single time. The sample comprised blood. This TCR was recovered from a woman aged 55-75 years in good health.

CDR3 bases: TGTGCCAGCAGCCAAAGCGGGGGGGCTCTCAACGAGCAGTACTTC. This codes for CASSQSGGALNEQYF. The chain has TRBV11-2 and TRBJ2-7; 10 bases agree with TRBD2. V lost 5 bases to trimming and J lost 5 bases; unmatched junction nucleotides: 9. CDR1 is SGHAT, CDR2 FQNNGV, per germline. The CDR3 spans 15 residues. Filled out from reference TRBV11-2 and TRBJ2-7, the complete variable domain reads EAGVAQSPRYKIIEKRQSVAFWCNPISGHATLYWYQQILGQGPKLLIQFQNNGVVDDSQLPKDRFSAERLKGVDSTLKIQPAKLEDSAVYLCASSQSGGALNEQYFGPGTRLTVT.